This TCR beta chain was sequenced during a study of cytomegalovirus exposure and HLA in healthy donors. The PCR used 60 Vbeta and 13 Jbeta primers. Profiling relied on immunoSEQ multiplex PCR, and the TCRdb table lists in-frame clones only, not all of them. This table has fewer than 45,000 clones, about two thirds appearing once. Study results and limitations: Rarity marked most TCR sequences, yet some public TCRs occurred in many donors. In a later analysis, most CMV-associated TCR beta chains appeared HLA-restricted.

CDR1 and CDR2 from the germline V gene are SGHRS and YFSETQ. The CDR3 contains 13 residues. V shed 5 bases, J shed 2 bases, and the junction held 4 bases outside the gene matches. About this clone itself: The antigen remains unidentified.

The donors comprised healthy bone marrow donors. J is TRBJ2-7 and V is TRBV5-1; 7 positions agree with TRBD1. The TCR sequence derives from a woman aged 25-40 years in good health and CMV-seronegative. The sequencing input was PBMCs. Here the CDR3 DNA reads TGCGCCAGCAGAGGTGGGACAGCCTACGAGCAGTACTTC. Protein product: CASRGGTAYEQYF. Drawing the rest from reference TRBV5-1 and TRBJ2-7, the complete variable domain is KAGVTQTPRYLIKTRGQQVTLSCSPISGHRSVSWYQQTPGQGLQFLFEYFSETQRNKGNFPGRFSGRQFSNSRSEMNVSTLELGDSALYLCASRGGTAYEQYFGPGTRLTVT.